Listed below are T cell receptor beta chains from one sample, sequenced in a study of technical replicates of blood from a few donors. The assay was immunoSEQ multiplex PCR, and TCRdb's table has in-frame clones only and misses some. The sample shows just under 100,000 clones, around 96% of them seen only once. Sequencing was carried out using T cells isolated from PBMCs. These receptors were collected from a human donor in good health. Both conserved end residues are part of each CDR3. The D gene is left open where the match is weak. Where a row states a size, it is once, few, many or the class of an expanded clone; other rows omit it.

clone_size d_call j_call v_call cdr3_aa cdr3_nt
few NA TRBJ1-5 TRBV6-1 CASTRGNQPQHF TGTGCCAGCACCCGGGGCAATCAGCCCCAGCATTTT
NA NA TRBJ2-1 TRBV11-3 CASSFGLSNYGEQFF TGTGCCAGCAGCTTCGGACTCTCCAATTACGGTGAGCAGTTCTTC
NA TRBD1 TRBJ2-2 TRBV10-3 CAISESGQSNTGELFF TGTGCCATCAGTGAGTCGGGACAGTCGAACACCGGGGAGCTGTTTTTT
NA NA TRBJ2-7 TRBV6-6 CASSNTDTYEQYF TGTGCCAGCAGCAACACTGACACCTACGAGCAGTACTTC
NA NA TRBJ2-5 TRBV27 CASSSDSRTQYF TGTGCCAGCAGTTCAGACAGCAGGACCCAGTACTTC
few NA TRBJ2-3 TRBV11-1 CASSFPPSAGGTRTDTQYF TGTGCCAGCAGCTTCCCCCCCTCAGCCGGAGGGACCCGCACAGATACGCAGTATTTT
NA NA TRBJ2-7 TRBV7-8 CASSLTRPGREQYF TGTGCCAGCAGCTTAACCCGCCCAGGGCGCGAGCAGTACTTC
NA NA TRBJ2-3 TRBV18 CASSSSAGREDTQYF TGTGCCAGCTCTTCGTCCGCAGGGCGAGAAGATACGCAGTATTTT
NA NA TRBJ1-1 TRBV29-1 CSVEEPVNTEAFF TGCAGCGTTGAAGAACCAGTGAACACTGAAGCTTTCTTT
NA NA TRBJ1-1 TRBV9 CASSVESSGTEAFF TGTGCCAGCAGCGTAGAGTCGTCGGGAACTGAAGCTTTCTTT
few NA TRBJ2-6 TRBV14 CASSLQGPGANVLTF TGTGCCAGCAGCCTACAGGGACCCGGGGCCAACGTCCTGACTTTC
NA NA TRBJ1-1 TRBV2 CAIEDRPSNTEAFF TGTGCCATCGAGGACAGACCATCGAACACTGAAGCTTTCTTT
NA NA TRBJ2-2 TRBV4-1 CASSQVGQYTGELFF TGCGCCAGCAGCCAAGTAGGACAGTACACCGGGGAGCTGTTTTTT
NA NA TRBJ1-1 TRBV10-3 CAIGWRDVAFF TGTGCCATCGGTTGGCGGGACGTTGCTTTCTTT
NA TRBD1 TRBJ1-1 TRBV5-1 CASSPYLQGASTEAFF TGCGCCAGCAGCCCCTATCTCCAGGGGGCGAGCACTGAAGCTTTCTTT